The next 32 T cell receptor beta chains were all read from a single sample in a study of T cells in Graves' hyperthyroidism and ophthalmopathy. TCR beta CDR3 regions were amplified from RNA transcripts. Researchers ran a first-round RT-PCR on the TCR CDR3 using the HTBI primer set. TCRdb reprocessed the multiplex PCR reads via MiXCR and lists one record per CDR3 protein. The table has some 500,000 distinct CDR3 sequences, approximately 15% seen once. Sequenced: blood. The receptors shown here come from a woman between 18 and 29 years old with Graves' hyperthyroidism.

A single count supports this clonotype. The chain is built from TRBV29-1 and TRBJ2-7, with 8 bases aligning to TRBD2. The CDR3 length is 15 residues. The germline CDR1 and CDR2 sequences are SQVTM and ANQGSEA. J lost 1 base, V lost 2 bases, and 7 bases had no gene match. Here the CDR3 reads CSVEPPAGVSYEQYF. DNA of the CDR3: TGCAGCGTTGAACCCCCAGCGGGAGTGTCCTACGAGCAGTACTTC.

As to this clonotype: One junction end disagrees with the germline gene, perhaps due to a read error. The CDR3 nucleotides read TGTGCTAGCAGCTTCACGGACATGGGGGCCCACGAGCAGTACTTC. Its protein is CASSFTDMGAHEQYF. The chain employs TRBV7-2 and TRBJ2-7; TRBD1 is a possible D gene (6 bases). The germline gives CDR1 SGHTA, CDR2 FQGNSA. The CDR3 sequence is 15 residues long.

The sample holds one count of this clonotype. The germline gene is not matched at one end of the junction; a read error may be the cause. This chain links TRBV5-1 with TRBJ1-6, with TRBD1 matching 7 bases. CDR3 length: 15 residues. Germline CDR1 reads SGHRS; CDR2 reads YFSETQ. CDR3 in amino acids: CASSLGGQYNSPLHF. Here the CDR3 DNA reads TGCGCCAGCAGCTTGGGGGGACAGTATAATTCGCCCCTCCACTTT. Using reference TRBV5-1 and TRBJ1-6 for the parts outside the CDR3, the full variable domain is KAGVTQTPRYLIKTRGQQVTLSCSPISGHRSVSWYQQTPGQGLQFLFEYFSETQRNKGNFPGRFSGRQFSNSRSEMNVSTLELGDSALYLCASSLGGQYNSPLHFGNGTRLTVT.

This clonotype was counted a few times. J is TRBJ2-7 and V is TRBV7-8, with D uncertain. V lost 0 bases and J 2 bases, leaving 8 bases between the germline ends. The length of the CDR3 is 14 residues. The germline CDR1 and CDR2 sequences are SGHVS and FQNEAQ. The CDR3 DNA is TGTGCCAGCAGCTTAGCGCAACAGCCCTACGAGCAGTACGTC. It translates to CASSLAQQPYEQYV.

This clonotype was counted many times. CDR3 residues: CAGPADTQYF. CDR3 DNA: TGTGCCGGACCGGCAGATACGCAGTATTTT. The rearrangement links TRBV5-4 to TRBJ2-3; no clear D gene. The germline V gene encodes CDR1 SGHNT and CDR2 YYREEE (reference sequence). This CDR3 is 10 amino acids long. Trimming took 10 bases from V and 4 from J, leaving 7 bases between them.

This clonotype was seen a handful of times. This CDR3 is missing its conserved last phenylalanine or tryptophan, likely due to a read error. This chain connects TRBV6-1 to TRBJ1-6; D gene unclear. V was clipped by 6 bases and J by 10 bases, with 16 bases between them. The germline V gene encodes CDR1 MNHNS and CDR2 SASEGT. This CDR3 has 14 residues. CDR3 DNA sequence: TGTGCCAGCAGACCTACAACGGCGGGGTCACCCCTCCACCTT. This gives the protein CASRPTTAGSPLHL.

The J gene is TRBJ2-2, the V gene TRBV2, with D uncertain. The germline V and J ends were trimmed by 1 base and 4 bases, with 4 bases remaining between them. The CDR3 extends over 13 amino acids. Germline values: CDR1 SNHLY, CDR2 FYNNEI. DNA of the CDR3: TGTGCCAGCAGTGAAGAGTTCACCGGGGAGCTGTTTTTT. It codes for CASSEEFTGELFF.

This clonotype was observed at least ten times. V is TRBV6-1 and J is TRBJ1-6; D is undetermined. Germline V CDR1 and CDR2: MNHNS, SASEGT. The CDR3 spans 14 residues. Deletions cut 8 bases from V and 0 bases from J, with 8 bases between. The CDR3 reads CASRRSSYNSPLHF. The DNA of the CDR3 is TGTGCCAGCCGGCGTAGCTCCTATAATTCACCCCTCCACTTT.

This clonotype was seen at least ten times. The chain is built from TRBV12-3 or TRBV12-4 and TRBJ1-1; D might be TRBD1 (6 bases). Trimming took 10 bases from V and 1 from J, leaving 13 bases between them. This CDR3 contains 13 residues. CDR3 protein: CATTGQQNTEAFF. CDR3 DNA sequence: TGTGCCACGACTGGACAGCAGAACACTGAAGCTTTCTTT.

The J gene is TRBJ1-5, the V gene TRBV27, with D unclear. Trimming took 9 bases from V and 6 from J, leaving 12 bases between them. Per the germline V gene, CDR1 is MNHEY and CDR2 is SMNVEV (reference sequence). The CDR3 length is 12 residues. The CDR3 reads CASRGVGQPQHF. CDR3 in DNA: TGTGCCAGTAGAGGTGTCGGTCAGCCCCAGCATTTT.

The chain joins TRBV14 to TRBJ2-1; no firm D call. Germline lookup yields CDR1 SGHDN and CDR2 FVKESK. This CDR3 is built from 14 residues. Trimming left V 0 bases short and J 0 bases short, with 3 bases between. CDR3 bases: TGTGCCAGCAGCCAAGAAAGCTCCTACAATGAGCAGTTCTTC. Protein sequence: CASSQESSYNEQFF.

A few counts support this clonotype. This chain joins TRBV2 and TRBJ2-1; 15 nucleotides match TRBD2. V lost 6 bases and J lost 9; bases outside the gene matches: 9. CDR3 length: 16 amino acids. Germline CDR1 and CDR2: SNHLY and FYNNEI. The chain's CDR3 is CASRAGTSGRKSEQFF. DNA for the CDR3: TGTGCCAGCAGGGCCGGGACTAGCGGGAGGAAGAGTGAGCAGTTCTTC.

This clonotype appeared many times. The chain employs TRBV7-8 and TRBJ2-7; D is unclear. V shed 2 bases and J shed 1 base, with 9 bases lying between them. Germline CDR1 and CDR2: SGHVS and FQNEAQ. The CDR3 contains 14 residues. CDR3 residues: CASSLLSVSYEQYF. In nucleotides, the CDR3 is TGTGCCAGCAGCTTATTGAGCGTATCCTACGAGCAGTACTTC. Full variable domain (outside the CDR3, taken from reference TRBV7-8 and TRBJ2-7): GAGVSQSPRYKVAKRGQDVALRCDPISGHVSLFWYQQALGQGPEFLTYFQNEAQLDKSGLPSDRFFAERPEGSVSTLKIQRTQQEDSAVYLCASSLLSVSYEQYFGPGTRLTVT.

The gene calls are TRBV6-1 and TRBJ2-1; D unclear. CDR1 and CDR2 from the germline V gene are MNHNS and SASEGT. V lost 6 bases and J lost 0, with 9 bases in between. This CDR3 region has 14 residues. The CDR3 region has the DNA TGTGCCAGCAGATCAATGAGCTCCTACAATGAGCAGTTCTTC. Its translation is CASRSMSSYNEQFF.

The chain carries TRBV9 and TRBJ1-1; no firm D call. The CDR3 runs 15 residues. V was cut by 4 bases and J by 6 bases, with 19 bases left in between. CDR1 and CDR2 from the germline V gene are SGDLS and YYNGEE. DNA for the CDR3: TGTGCCAGCAGCTTCTCAGGTCCCGCGAGTTCTGAAGCTTTCTTT. Residues: CASSFSGPASSEAFF.

The rearrangement joins TRBV6-1 to TRBJ2-1; perhaps TRBD1 as D (6 bases). The CDR3 covers 16 residues. Germline V lookup: CDR1 MNHNS, CDR2 SASEGT. Trimming removed 5 bases at V and 2 bases at J, with 16 bases between. CDR3 DNA sequence: TGTGCCAGCAGTCCCCGGGACAACTTCCCCTACAATGAGCAGTTCTTC. Translating gives CASSPRDNFPYNEQFF.

The chain recombines TRBV7-9 with TRBJ2-5; the D gene could be TRBD1 or TRBD2 (5 bases each). Per the germline V gene, CDR1 is SEHNR and CDR2 is FQNEAQ (reference sequence). The CDR3 is 15 residues long. V was pared by 1 base and J by 5 bases, with 14 bases between. CDR3 region: CASSLGLWGSETQYF. The DNA for the CDR3 is TGTGCCAGCAGCTTAGGTCTTTGGGGGTCGGAGACCCAGTACTTC.

This chain links TRBV6-2 or TRBV6-3 with TRBJ2-1, with a tentative D call TRBD2 (5 bases). The V and J ends lost 6 bases and 2 bases respectively, with 11 bases between them. There are 14 residues in the CDR3. Germline V gene sequence: CDR1 MNHEY, CDR2 SVGEGT. The CDR3 region has the DNA TGTGCCAGCAGACGGGGAACTACCTACAATGAGCAGTTCTTC. Translated: CASRRGTTYNEQFF.

This clonotype was seen repeatedly, ten times or more. The J gene is TRBJ1-2, the V gene TRBV27; TRBD1 matches at 9 bases. V lost 5 bases and J lost 4; bases outside the gene matches: 14. This CDR3 contains 17 residues. CDR1 is MNHEY and CDR2 is SMNVEV in the germline V gene (reference sequence). In nucleotides, the CDR3 is TGTGCCAGCAGTCCCTCGACAGGGGGAAAGAGGACCTATGGCTACACCTTC. The encoded protein is CASSPSTGGKRTYGYTF.

The genes are TRBV7-3 and TRBJ2-3, with D hard to call. V was trimmed by 5 bases and J by 3 bases, leaving 9 bases between them. The CDR3 covers 13 residues. The germline V gene has CDR1 SGHTA and CDR2 FQGTGA. In DNA, the CDR3 is TGTGCCAGCAGCCCAGACTTGACAGATACGCAGTATTTT. It specifies CASSPDLTDTQYF.

In this sample, this clonotype turned up many times. Here the CDR3 DNA reads TGTGCCTGGAGTGTACGGGACAGGGATTGGGAGACCCAGTACTTC. Protein: CAWSVRDRDWETQYF. The J gene is TRBJ2-5, the V gene TRBV30; 9 positions agree with TRBD1. The CDR3 sequence is 15 residues long. Germline CDR1 and CDR2: GTSNPN and SVGIG (reference sequence). Trimming removed 0 bases from V and 5 bases from J; junction bases left unmatched: 7.

This clonotype was counted between two and nine times. The chain employs TRBV7-2 and TRBJ2-2, with 7 bases aligning to TRBD2. The J segment lost 4 bases and the V segment lost 1 base, leaving 6 bases of the junction unmatched. This CDR3 has 16 residues. Germline V gene sequence: CDR1 SGHTA, CDR2 FQGNSA. The CDR3 here is CASSLVGGSSTGELFF. As DNA, the CDR3 is TGTGCCAGCAGCTTAGTCGGCGGGAGTTCCACCGGGGAGCTGTTTTTT. Combining the CDR3 with reference TRBV7-2 and TRBJ2-2 gives the whole variable domain GAGVSQSPSNKVTEKGKDVELRCDPISGHTALYWYRQSLGQGLEFLIYFQGNSAPDKSGLPSDRFSAERTGGSVSTLTIQRTQQEDSAVYLCASSLVGGSSTGELFFGEGSRLTVL.

A few counts support this clonotype. The chain is built from TRBV10-1 and TRBJ2-2, with 9 bases fitting TRBD1. Germline CDR1 reads WNHNN; CDR2 reads SYGVQD (reference sequence). This CDR3 has 17 amino acids. V gave up 0 bases and J gave up 2 bases; unmatched junction bases: 4. In DNA, the CDR3 is TGCGCCAGCAGTGAGTCACGGGGACAGGGAAACACCGGGGAGCTGTTTTTT. This sequence encodes CASSESRGQGNTGELFF.

In its sample, this clonotype was seen many times. This chain connects TRBV3-1 to TRBJ2-2; 7 positions agree with TRBD2. Trimming at V came to 3 bases and at J to 4 bases, leaving 2 bases not matched to a gene. This CDR3 is built from 14 residues. CDR1 LGHDT and CDR2 YNNKEL come from the germline V gene (reference sequence). The CDR3 nucleotides read TGTGCCAGCAGCCAGGGGAGGGGCACCGGGGAGCTGTTTTTT. This gives the protein CASSQGRGTGELFF. The complete variable domain, with remaining parts taken from reference TRBV3-1 and TRBJ2-2, reads DTAVSQTPKYLVTQMGNDKSIKCEQNLGHDTMYWYKQDSKKFLKIMFSYNNKELIINETVPNRFSPKSPDKAHLNLHINSLELGDSAVYFCASSQGRGTGELFFGEGSRLTVL.

This clonotype was found many times. The rearrangement uses TRBV27 and TRBJ2-5, with 11 positions matching TRBD1. CDR1 and CDR2 (germline): MNHEY, SMNVEV (reference sequence). The CDR3 runs to 15 residues. Trimming took 4 bases from V and 5 from J; bases not matched to a gene: 6. The CDR3 sequence is CASSYGQGAGETQYF. The DNA of the CDR3 is TGTGCCAGCAGTTACGGACAGGGGGCGGGGGAGACCCAGTACTTC.

This clonotype has a count of ten or more. V and J are TRBV30 and TRBJ1-1; 7 bases align to TRBD1. Germline assignment: CDR1 GTSNPN and CDR2 SVGIG (reference sequence). V dropped 4 bases and J dropped 1; count of bases not matched to a gene: 3. The CDR3 consists of 13 residues. CDR3 DNA sequence: TGTGCCTGGACCCGGACAGGGAACACTGAAGCTTTCTTT. It translates to CAWTRTGNTEAFF. The whole variable domain, remainder taken from reference TRBV30 and TRBJ1-1, is SQTIHQWPATLVQPVGSPLSLECTVEGTSNPNLYWYRQAAGRGLQLLFYSVGIGQISSEVPQNLSASRPQDRQFILSSKKLLLSDSGFYLCAWTRTGNTEAFFGQGTRLTVV.

The chain is built from TRBV6-9 and TRBJ1-3, with D unresolved. The V gene's germline CDR1 is MNHGY and CDR2 SVAAGI. The V end was cut by 3 bases, the J end by 9 bases, with 12 bases between. The CDR3 contains 13 residues. In DNA, the CDR3 is TGTGCCAGCAGTTACAGAACGGGGAGCACCATATATTTT. Its translation: CASSYRTGSTIYF.

This clonotype occurred many times. The V and J genes are TRBV7-2 and TRBJ1-1, with TRBD1 identical over 8 bases. CDR1 SGHTA and CDR2 FQGNSA come from the germline V gene. The CDR3 loop spans 14 amino acids. V lost 5 bases to trimming and J lost 7 bases; unmatched junction nucleotides: 9. DNA of the CDR3: TGTGCCAGCAGCCCGGCGAACAGGGGGGTTGAAGCTTTCTTT. It encodes CASSPANRGVEAFF.

Ten or more counts support this clonotype. The chain recombines TRBV11-2 with TRBJ1-5, with D unclear. Germline V gene sequence: CDR1 SGHAT, CDR2 FQNNGV. With 4 bases removed from V and 3 bases from J, the gap between germline ends came to 1 base. The CDR3 has 11 residues. The CDR3 region is CASSSNQPQHF. The DNA of the CDR3 is TGTGCCAGCAGCTCCAATCAGCCCCAGCATTTT.

This clonotype was found many times. The chain is built from TRBV19 and TRBJ2-3; D not resolved. Germline loops: CDR1 LNHDA, CDR2 SQIVND (reference sequence). Trimming took 6 bases from V and 1 from J, leaving 5 bases between them. The CDR3 has 12 residues. CDR3 DNA: TGTGCCAGTAGCGGGCGCACAGATACGCAGTATTTT. The encoded protein is CASSGRTDTQYF. Full variable domain (outside the CDR3, taken from reference TRBV19 and TRBJ2-3): DGGITQSPKYLFRKEGQNVTLSCEQNLNHDAMYWYRQDPGQGLRLIYYSQIVNDFQKGDIAEGYSVSREKKESFPLTVTSAQKNPTAFYLCASSGRTDTQYFGPGTRLTVL.

This clonotype was seen ten or more times. The chain combines TRBV19 with TRBJ1-5; D not certain. The CDR3 has 12 residues. CDR1 and CDR2 from the germline V gene are LNHDA and SQIVND (reference sequence). V dropped 9 bases and J dropped 4 bases, with 10 bases sitting between them. The CDR3 coding sequence is TGTGCCAGCCGGGGAAGAAATCAGCCCCAGCATTTT. It yields the protein CASRGRNQPQHF.

This clonotype has a count of ten or more. The rearrangement joins TRBV12-3 or TRBV12-4 to TRBJ2-7, with 11 bases matching TRBD2. J lost 6 bases, V lost 7 bases, and 8 bases had no gene match. The CDR3 covers 14 residues. The CDR3 bases are TGTGCCAGCACCCAGATAGCGGGAGGGCGCGAGCAGTACTTC. As protein: CASTQIAGGREQYF.